This T cell receptor (beta chain) originates from a study of blood T cell repertoires in COVID-19. Study-level information: Recovered Cohort 3 donors showed two negative PCRs, clearance, or symptom resolution. Sites across the United States, Italy and Spain contributed samples from acute and convalescent COVID-19.

The protocol was immunoSEQ multiplex PCR, while the TCRdb copy is restricted to in-frame clones and leaves out a portion. Here the sample spans under 150,000 clones, over 75% being singletons. V lost 2 bases and J lost 7; bases outside the gene matches: 10. The CDR3 covers 15 residues. Germline CDR1 reads MNHEY; CDR2 reads SMNVEV (reference sequence). Participant age was about 18 to 89 years, and participants resided in about two dozen US areas. The gene calls are TRBV27 and TRBJ1-2; TRBD1 aligns across 7 bases. The origin of this receptor is a man aged 45-65 years in a cohort exposed to, infected with or recovered from COVID-19 (not recorded which). Sequencing was performed on PBMCs or T cells enriched from blood (not recorded which). Written as DNA, the CDR3 is TGTGCCAGCAGTTTAGTAAGGGGACAGCCCTTTGGCTACACCTTC. As protein: CASSLVRGQPFGYTF.